The entry below gives a single T cell receptor beta chain sequence along with its context. The data were obtained in a study of blood T cell repertoires in COVID-19. The overall study: Samples came from the United States, Italy and Spain, spanning acute and convalescent COVID-19.

As processed by the authors: Reference gene primer amplification yielded estimated nucleated cell counts. Libraries were prepared by immunoSEQ multiplex PCR; TCRdb keeps only in-frame clonotypes and omits some of them. The DNA was the basis for D and trimming; V, J and clone size are from that table. Of roughly 330,000 clones listed, 80% to 90% are singletons. Participants came from about 23 US areas, aged roughly 18 to 95 years. Recovery meant two consecutive negative NP/OP PCR tests, professional clearance, or resolved symptoms. V gave up 6 bases and J gave up 7 bases, with 15 bases separating them. The CDR3 is 14 residues long. Germline loops: CDR1 SNHLY, CDR2 FYNNEI.

The clonotype originates from a young woman who had recovered from COVID-19. J is TRBJ1-4 and V is TRBV2; possibly TRBD1 for D (6 bases). The sample taken for sequencing was PBMCs or T cells enriched from blood (not recorded which). CDR3 sequence (DNA): TGTGCCAGCAGGAATGGGAGGGGGGGTGAAAAACTGTTTTTT. Translation gives CASRNGRGGEKLFF.